These T cell receptor beta chains were read from a single sample in a study of graft-versus-host responses after intestinal transplantation. No cognate antigen is known for these TCRs. Only in-frame clones appear in the TCRdb table, and some are missing; sequencing was by immunoSEQ multiplex PCR. The sample carries more than 85,000 clones, just under 95% recorded once. Sequenced here: unstimulated CD8+ T cells sorted from spleen or lymph node cells, sampled before intestinal transplant. The receptors derive from a human donor who received an intestinal transplant. Each CDR3 is given with its conserved first and last residue. The D gene is left open where the match is weak. Expanded clones are given a class, and other clones once, few, many or no size at all.

>TRBJ2-3|.|TRBD2|TRBV6-5
TGTGCCAGCAGTTACTCAGCGGGAGGGCTGTCCGATACGCAGTATTTT
CASSYSAGGLSDTQYF
>TRBJ2-2|.|TRBD2|TRBV29-1
TGCAGCGTCGCGGGACTAGCGGGAGCCACCGGGGAGCTGTTTTTT
CSVAGLAGATGELFF
>TRBJ2-7|.|.|TRBV12-2
TGTGCAAGGAACGGGCGGGAGCCCTTGGGCGAGCAGTACTTC
CARNGREPLGEQYF
>TRBJ2-7|.|.|TRBV19
TGTGCCAGTAGTACTACTTCGGGCTCCTACGAGCAGTACTTC
CASSTTSGSYEQYF
>TRBJ1-1|.|TRBD1|TRBV28
TGTGCCAGCAGTTTGGGGACAGGGGAAAAAACTGAAGCTTTCTTT
CASSLGTGEKTEAFF
>TRBJ1-2|.|.|TRBV5-8
TGTGCCAGCAGCCCCTCCGGGAACTATGGCTACACCTTC
CASSPSGNYGYTF
>TRBJ1-6|once|.|TRBV28
TGTGCCAGCACCCCCACGCGGGCCTATTCACCCCTCCACTTT
CASTPTRAYSPLHF
>TRBJ1-5|.|.|TRBV27
TGTGCCAGCAGTTTAAGGGGATTTAATAGCAATCAGCCCCAGCATTTT
CASSLRGFNSNQPQHF
>TRBJ2-2|.|.|TRBV28
TGTGCCAGCAGGAGCGGATACACCGGGGAGCTGTTTTTT
CASRSGYTGELFF
>TRBJ1-2|.|.|TRBV7-9
TGTGCCAGCAGCGCTTTCAGGGGCAGGGCCCCCTATGGCTACACCTTC
CASSAFRGRAPYGYTF
>TRBJ1-2|.|TRBD1|TRBV28
TGTGCCAGCAGTTTGGGGCAGGGGGGTTATGGCTACACCTTC
CASSLGQGGYGYTF
>TRBJ2-7|.|.|TRBV7-9
TGTGCCAGCAGCTTAGCCCCCGGAGTAGCGGACTCCTACGAGCAGTACTTC
CASSLAPGVADSYEQYF
>TRBJ2-1|.|.|TRBV15
TGTGCCACCAGCACAAGCGAGAACTTCAATGAGCAGTTCTTC
CATSTSENFNEQFF
>TRBJ2-3|.|TRBD2|TRBV6-1
TGTGCCAGCAGTGAAGCAAGGGCGGGGGGCACAGATACGCAGTATTTT
CASSEARAGGTDTQYF
>TRBJ2-7|.|TRBD1|TRBV6-6
TGTGCCAGCAGTCCCAGGACAGGGACGTACGAGCAGTACTTC
CASSPRTGTYEQYF
>TRBJ2-3|.|TRBD1|TRBV5-5
TGTGCCAGCAGCTTGTTTGGGACAGGGTACACAGATACGCAGTATTTT
CASSLFGTGYTDTQYF